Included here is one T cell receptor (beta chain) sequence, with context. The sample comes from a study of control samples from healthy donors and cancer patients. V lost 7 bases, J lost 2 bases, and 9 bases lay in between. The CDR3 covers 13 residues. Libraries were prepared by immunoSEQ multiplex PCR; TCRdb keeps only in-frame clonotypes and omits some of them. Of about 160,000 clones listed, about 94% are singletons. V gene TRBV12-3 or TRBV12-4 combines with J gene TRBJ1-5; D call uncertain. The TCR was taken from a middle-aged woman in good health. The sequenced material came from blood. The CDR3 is CASTRRGNQPQHF. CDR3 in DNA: TGTGCCAGCACCCGGAGGGGCAATCAGCCCCAGCATTTT.